A selection of T cell receptor beta chains follows, all from one sample in a study of shared clonotypes between healthy human individuals. Repertoires were generated with immunoSEQ multiplex PCR, while TCRdb's copy carries only in-frame clones and drops some. The repertoire holds roughly 2 million clones, with 85% to 95% as singletons. The sample taken for sequencing was naive CD4+ T cells sorted from blood. The source of these receptors is a man aged 18 to 30 in good health. The CDR3 runs from the conserved cysteine through the conserved F or W. Not every row has a clone size; where given, it reads once, few, many or a size class.

cdr3_aa	j_call	v_call	clone_size
CASSERDRAHQPQHF	TRBJ1-5	TRBV2	-
CASRADRADQYF	TRBJ2-5	TRBV2	-
CASSANMAGLSSYEQYF	TRBJ2-7	TRBV14	-
CAWSVTYSNQPQHF	TRBJ1-5	TRBV30	-
CSWGGASYNEQFF	TRBJ2-1	TRBV29-1	-
CAWSALGVETQYF	TRBJ2-5	TRBV30	-
CASSYRTGDVYEQYF	TRBJ2-7	TRBV6-5	-
CASSSVGYQETQYF	TRBJ2-5	TRBV7-9	-
CASSLEREGTDTQYF	TRBJ2-3	TRBV7-2	-
CASSVGSQTTDEKLFF	TRBJ1-4	TRBV9	-
CASSLNPGNQPQHF	TRBJ1-5	TRBV7-2	-
CASSPQSPSTDTQYF	TRBJ2-3	TRBV7-9	few
CASSLVTGVISEQYF	TRBJ2-7	TRBV5-5	-
CASSYSPGSGANVLTF	TRBJ2-6	TRBV6-5	-
CASSDFYGTEQYF	TRBJ2-7	TRBV2	-
CASTPPGTDTQYF	TRBJ2-3	TRBV6-5	-
CASSIVGQGAGETQYF	TRBJ2-5	TRBV19	-
CASRGVSNQPQHF	TRBJ1-5	TRBV6-6	-
CASSVTGLGANVLTF	TRBJ2-6	TRBV25-1	-
CASSVVRSTDTQYF	TRBJ2-3	TRBV2	-
CASSLARELQETQYF	TRBJ2-5	TRBV5-1	-
CASSSHTYTGELFF	TRBJ2-2	TRBV28	-
CASSYTGDREKLFF	TRBJ1-4	TRBV6-5	-
CATSRGGLAGPHEQFF	TRBJ2-1	TRBV15	-
CAISREYTDTQYF	TRBJ2-3	TRBV10-3	-
CARSSPNQPQHF	TRBJ1-5	TRBV5-3	-
CAISENNSPLHF	TRBJ1-6	TRBV10-3	once
CASSNRGGDTQYF	TRBJ2-3	TRBV19	-
CASSSDRYGGYTF	TRBJ1-2	TRBV6-5	-
CASSSPTSGRMSNEQYF	TRBJ2-7	TRBV5-4	-
CAWSVVAGELFF	TRBJ2-2	TRBV30	-
CASSARGTGQAWNTEAFF	TRBJ1-1	TRBV6-1	-
CASRTTLEGALAEQYF	TRBJ2-7	TRBV6-6	once
CASSQDRGTTPQGYGYTF	TRBJ1-2	TRBV4-1	-
CASSWTGYNEQFF	TRBJ2-1	TRBV7-2	-
CASSGEWGLSNYEQYF	TRBJ2-7	TRBV6-6	-
CASSQAWTGSYEQYF	TRBJ2-7	TRBV4-1	-
CAWRGDYNEQFF	TRBJ2-1	TRBV30	-
CASSFTGTNYGYTF	TRBJ1-2	TRBV7-9	-
CASSGPPPGRNTIYF	TRBJ1-3	TRBV25-1	once
CATATWRGELFF	TRBJ2-2	TRBV5-4	-
CASVLGTEAFF	TRBJ1-1	TRBV6-5	-
CASSLIMGQPQHF	TRBJ1-5	TRBV5-6	-
CASSAAVGELFF	TRBJ2-2	TRBV2	once
CASSGGTGVFF	TRBJ1-1	TRBV19	-
CASSLLSGSGNEQFF	TRBJ2-1	TRBV7-2	once
CASSFRTPRVNQPQHF	TRBJ1-5	TRBV19	-
CASSLAGVYNEQFF	TRBJ2-1	TRBV4-1	-
CASTGQNTGELFF	TRBJ2-2	TRBV19	-